The present T cell receptor beta chain was sequenced within a study of cytomegalovirus exposure and HLA in healthy donors. The trim removed 3 bases at V and 2 bases at J, leaving 28 bases unmatched. The CDR3 runs 24 residues. Germline V lookup: CDR1 GTSNPN, CDR2 SVGIG (reference sequence). The study, taken as a whole, reports: Across donors, sequencing depth was assumed by presence/absence analyses to be roughly uniform. The study found most TCR sequences rare, yet found some public TCRs in many donors. Cytomegalovirus association was listed for about 170 TCR beta chains. CMV serostatus was the sole immune exposure data available.

A multiplex PCR was run with 60 Vbeta primers and 13 Jbeta primers. TCRdb keeps only in-frame clones here, not all; method: immunoSEQ multiplex PCR. The table lists 150,000 to 200,000 clones, roughly 77% of them singletons. Regarding this clone: Its target is not known.

The V and J genes are TRBV30 and TRBJ2-3; the match to TRBD2 covers 14 bases. Sequences were obtained from PBMCs. The origin of this receptor is a woman aged 18-29 years in good health and CMV-seronegative. This CDR3 reads CAWRPPEGTTSGRAYSLVTDTQYF. The CDR3 bases are TGTGCCTGGAGGCCACCCGAGGGGACGACTAGCGGGAGGGCCTACTCCCTGGTCACAGATACGCAGTATTTT.